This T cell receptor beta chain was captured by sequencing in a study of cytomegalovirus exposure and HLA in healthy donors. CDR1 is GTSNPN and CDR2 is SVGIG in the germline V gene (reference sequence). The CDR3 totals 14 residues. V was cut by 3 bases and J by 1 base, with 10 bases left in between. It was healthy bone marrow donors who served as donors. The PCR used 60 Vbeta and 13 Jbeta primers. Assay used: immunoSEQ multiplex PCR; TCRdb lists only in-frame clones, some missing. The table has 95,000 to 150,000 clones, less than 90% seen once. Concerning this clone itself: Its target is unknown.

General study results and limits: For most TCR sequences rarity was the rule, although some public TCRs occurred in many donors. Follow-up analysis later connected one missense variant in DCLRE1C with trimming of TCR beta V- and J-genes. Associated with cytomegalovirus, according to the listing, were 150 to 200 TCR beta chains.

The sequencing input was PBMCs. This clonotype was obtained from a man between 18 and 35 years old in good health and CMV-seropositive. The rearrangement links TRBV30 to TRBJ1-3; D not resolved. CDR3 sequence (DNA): TGTGCCTGGAGCGCCGGGGTTTCTGGAAACACCATATATTTT. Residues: CAWSAGVSGNTIYF.